The rows below give T cell receptor beta chains drawn from one sample of a study of blood T cells in healthy people across ages. TCRdb fed the 5' RACE reads into MiXCR, producing one record per CDR3 protein. This sample has some 790,000 distinct CDR3 sequences, with around 30% found just once. The source material was blood. The receptors derive from an elderly woman in good health. Both conserved end residues are part of each CDR3. The order of the fields is V gene, J gene, D gene, clone size, CDR3 protein, CDR3 DNA. D genes are given only for firm matches. A clone size is listed for some rows: how often the clone was seen (once, few, many), or a class if it is expanded.

TRBV7-9,TRBJ2-1,-,many,CASSLAWGNNEQFF,TGTGCCAGCAGCTTAGCATGGGGTAACAATGAGCAGTTCTTC
TRBV2,TRBJ1-1,TRBD1,-,CASSQGAYTEAFF,TGTGCCAGCAGTCAGGGGGCGTACACTGAAGCTTTCTTT
TRBV6-2/TRBV6-3,TRBJ2-5,-,many,CTTGVGLPGATQYF,TGTACGACCGGGGTCGGACTACCGGGGGCGACCCAGTACTTC
TRBV5-1,TRBJ2-3,TRBD2,-,CACKPGTSQATDTQYF,TGCGCCTGCAAACCAGGGACTAGCCAGGCCACAGATACGCAGTATTTT
TRBV6-2/TRBV6-3,TRBJ1-1,-,few,CASSYLQPNTEAFF,TGTGCCAGCAGTTATTTGCAGCCGAACACTGAAGCTTTCTTT
TRBV20-1,TRBJ2-1,TRBD2,many,CSGTSGAYNEQFF,TGCAGTGGAACTAGCGGGGCCTACAATGAGCAGTTCTTC
TRBV4-2,TRBJ2-3,-,-,CASSHGGSLGASTDTQYF,TGTGCCAGCAGTCACGGGGGGTCCCTGGGGGCTAGCACAGATACGCAGTATTTT
TRBV5-1,TRBJ1-4,-,many,CASSLTAENEKLFF,TGCGCCAGCAGCTTAACAGCTGAGAATGAAAAACTGTTTTTT
TRBV7-2,TRBJ2-5,-,many,CASSYRGPPGETQYF,TGTGCCAGCAGCTACCGAGGTCCCCCGGGTGAGACCCAGTACTTC
TRBV12-3/TRBV12-4,TRBJ1-5,-,many,CASSLAPGVGNQPQHF,TGTGCCAGCAGTTTAGCGCCAGGGGTTGGCAATCAGCCCCAGCATTTT
TRBV27,TRBJ2-3,-,many,CASWFLGLGADTQYF,TGTGCCAGCTGGTTCCTAGGGTTGGGGGCAGATACGCAGTATTTT
TRBV6-2/TRBV6-3,TRBJ2-3,-,many,CASSSGADGDTQYF,TGTGCCAGCAGTTCAGGGGCGGATGGAGATACGCAGTATTTT
TRBV5-1,TRBJ2-7,TRBD1,-,CASETGGEDEQYF,TGCGCCAGTGAGACAGGGGGTGAGGACGAGCAGTACTTC
TRBV28,TRBJ2-6,-,few,CASSLLPGSGANVLTF,TGTGCCAGCAGTTTATTGCCAGGCTCTGGGGCCAACGTCCTGACTTTC
TRBV28,TRBJ1-4,-,-,CASSRDEKLFF,TGTGCCAGCAGTCGAGATGAAAAACTGTTTTTT